This is a list of T cell receptor beta chains from one sample in a study of cytomegalovirus exposure and HLA in healthy donors. Profiling relied on immunoSEQ multiplex PCR, and the TCRdb table lists in-frame clones only, not all of them. The repertoire holds some 200,000 clones, about 74% seen once, with about 16% in the top ten. Sequencing was carried out using PBMCs. Every receptor here comes from a man aged 35 to 55 in good health and CMV-seronegative. The CDR3 runs from the conserved cysteine through the conserved F or W. Fields, in order: J gene, V gene, D gene, clone size, CDR3 DNA, CDR3 protein. D genes are given only for firm matches. Clone size is stated in some rows and not others, as once, few, many or a class when expanded.

TRBJ1-5 TRBV5-6 - - TGTGCCAGCAGCTTGGGACAGTCCAATCAGCCCCAGCATTTT CASSLGQSNQPQHF
TRBJ2-5 TRBV6-5 TRBD2 - TGTGCCAGCAGTTACCGGGGGAGGGGCGAAGAGACCCAGTACTTC CASSYRGRGEETQYF
TRBJ2-1 TRBV7-9 - - TGTGCCAGCAGCTTAGGAGCTTACAATGAGCAGTTCTTC CASSLGAYNEQFF
TRBJ2-7 TRBV28 TRBD2 - TGTGCCAGCAGTTCACGAGCGGGATACCGGGCAGGGCAGTACTTC CASSSRAGYRAGQYF
TRBJ2-7 TRBV7-2 TRBD2 - TGTGCCAGCAGCACAACTAGCGGGGCGGGCGAGCAGTACTTC CASSTTSGAGEQYF
TRBJ2-7 TRBV11-2 TRBD1 - TGTGCCAGCAGCTTAGGACAGGGCCTCTCCTACGAGCAGTACTTC CASSLGQGLSYEQYF
TRBJ2-7 TRBV13 TRBD1 - TGTGCCAGCAGCCCGACTCTAGGGACAGGGGGGTCCCACGAGCAGTACTTC CASSPTLGTGGSHEQYF
TRBJ1-2 TRBV19 TRBD1 once TGTGCCAGTAGTATGTGGACAGGGAGAAGCGGTGACTATGGCTACACCTTC CASSMWTGRSGDYGYTF
TRBJ2-7 TRBV27 - - TGTGCCAGCAGTTACGGAGGGTACGAGCAGTACTTC CASSYGGYEQYF
TRBJ2-7 TRBV6-1 TRBD1 - TGTGCCAGCAGTGAAGGTGGCAGGGGGTGGTACGAGCAGTACTTC CASSEGGRGWYEQYF
TRBJ2-3 TRBV4-1 - - TGCGCCAGCAGCCATCCGGGCGGGCCCACAGATACGCAGTATTTT CASSHPGGPTDTQYF
TRBJ1-5 TRBV27 TRBD1 once TGTGCCAGCAGTTACGGGACAGGGAACAATCAGCCCCAGCATTTT CASSYGTGNNQPQHF
TRBJ2-7 TRBV27 TRBD2 - TGTGCCAGCAGCTCTAGGACTAGTGTGGTCCCCGAGCAGTACTTC CASSSRTSVVPEQYF
TRBJ1-1 TRBV9 TRBD1 few TGTGCCAGCAGCGTAACAGGGGGTTTGGGTGAAGCTTTCTTT CASSVTGGLGEAFF
TRBJ2-7 TRBV6-5 TRBD1 - TGTGCCAGCAGTTTGGGACAGCGCTACGAGCAGTACTTC CASSLGQRYEQYF
TRBJ2-6 TRBV21-1 - - TGTGCCAGCAGCGCTACTAGCGGGAGGACTCCTGGGGCCAACGTCCTGACTTTC CASSATSGRTPGANVLTF
TRBJ1-2 TRBV2 - few TGTGCCAGCAGTGAGGGGGCCTATGGCTACACCTTC CASSEGAYGYTF
TRBJ2-3 TRBV18 - - TGTGCCAGCTCACCTCAGGATACGCAGTATTTT CASSPQDTQYF
TRBJ1-3 TRBV6-1 - - TGTGCCAGCAGTGAGGCCTCGAGGGGAAACACCATATATTTT CASSEASRGNTIYF
TRBJ2-6 TRBV27 - - TGTGCCAGCAGTTTATTGGGGGGAGCGGGGGCCAACGTCCTGACTTTC CASSLLGGAGANVLTF
TRBJ2-1 TRBV10-3 TRBD2 - TGTGCCATCAGCACTAGCGGGAACTCCTACAATGAGCAGTTCTTC CAISTSGNSYNEQFF
TRBJ1-2 TRBV4-1 TRBD1 - TGCGCCAGCAGCTATGACAGGGGCGGTAACTATGGCTACACCTTC CASSYDRGGNYGYTF